This T cell receptor (beta chain) comes out of a study of T cells in Graves' hyperthyroidism and ophthalmopathy. Findings and caveats of the study: Most clonotypes that expanded in the thyroid above 0.001 also showed up in blood.

This clonotype was recorded a few times. Its antigen remains unidentified. There were TCR beta CDR3 regions amplified from RNA transcripts. Initially, a first-round RT-PCR of the TCR CDR3 employed the HTBI primer set. TCRdb re-analysed the multiplex PCR reads in MiXCR, keeping a single row per CDR3 protein. The table includes about 480,000 distinct CDR3 sequences, 20% to 25% detected once. Germline CDR1 reads SGHNT; CDR2 reads YYREEE (reference sequence). V was pared by 5 bases and J by 10 bases, with 14 bases of the junction left unmatched. The CDR3 loop spans 15 amino acids. This chain links TRBV5-4 with TRBJ2-1, with 8 bases matching TRBD2. Sequenced sample: blood. The TCR originated in a woman in her 70s with Graves' ophthalmopathy. The CDR3 sequence is CASRVGVAGTNEQFF. In DNA form, the CDR3 reads TGTGCCAGCAGGGTCGGGGTAGCGGGAACCAACGAGCAGTTCTTC.